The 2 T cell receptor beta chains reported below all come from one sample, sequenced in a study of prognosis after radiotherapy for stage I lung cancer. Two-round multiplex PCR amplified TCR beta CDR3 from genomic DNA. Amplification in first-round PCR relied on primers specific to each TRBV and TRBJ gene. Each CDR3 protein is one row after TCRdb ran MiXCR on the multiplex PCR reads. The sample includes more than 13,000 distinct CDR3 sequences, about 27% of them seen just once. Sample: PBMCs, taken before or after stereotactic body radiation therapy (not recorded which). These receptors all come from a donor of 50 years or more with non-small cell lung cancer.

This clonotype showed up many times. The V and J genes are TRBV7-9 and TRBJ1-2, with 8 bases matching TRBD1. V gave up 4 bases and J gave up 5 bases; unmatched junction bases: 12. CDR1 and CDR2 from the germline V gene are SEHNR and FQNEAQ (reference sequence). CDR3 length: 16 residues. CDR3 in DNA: TGTGCCAGCAGCTCGACCCCCGGGACAGGACCGTATGGCTACACCTTC. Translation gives CASSSTPGTGPYGYTF.

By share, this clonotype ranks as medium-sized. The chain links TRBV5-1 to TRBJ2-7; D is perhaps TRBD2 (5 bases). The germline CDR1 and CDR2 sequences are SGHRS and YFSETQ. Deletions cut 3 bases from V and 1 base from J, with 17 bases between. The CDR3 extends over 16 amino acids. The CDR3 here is CASSSRGSENSYEQYF. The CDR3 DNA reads TGCGCCAGCAGCTCACGGGGTTCCGAAAATTCCTACGAGCAGTACTTC.